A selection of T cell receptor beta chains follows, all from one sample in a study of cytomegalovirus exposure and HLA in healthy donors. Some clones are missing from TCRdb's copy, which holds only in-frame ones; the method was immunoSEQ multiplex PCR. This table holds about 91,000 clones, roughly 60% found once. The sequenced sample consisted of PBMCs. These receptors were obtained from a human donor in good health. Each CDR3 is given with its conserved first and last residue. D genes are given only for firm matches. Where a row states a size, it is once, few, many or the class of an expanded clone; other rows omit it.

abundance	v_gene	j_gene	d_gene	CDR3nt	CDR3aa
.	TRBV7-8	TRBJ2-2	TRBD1	TGTGCCAGCAGCCGTAGGACAGGGACCGGGGAGCTGTTTTTT	CASSRRTGTGELFF
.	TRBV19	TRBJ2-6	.	TGTGCCAGTAGTACTCAGGGTATTGAGCGTGGGGCCAACGTCCTGACTTTC	CASSTQGIERGANVLTF
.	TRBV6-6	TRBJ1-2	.	TGTGCCAGCAGTTATCTCTATGGCTACACCTTC	CASSYLYGYTF
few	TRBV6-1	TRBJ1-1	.	TGTGCCAGCAGTGAAGTACAGTATATAGAAGCTTTCTTT	CASSEVQYIEAFF
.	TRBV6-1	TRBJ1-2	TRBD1	TGTGCCAGCAGCCGGGGTCAGGGGGCGGCCTATGGCTACACCTTC	CASSRGQGAAYGYTF
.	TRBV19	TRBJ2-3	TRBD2	TGTGCCAGTAGTATAGATCGGGTAGCGGGAGACACAGATACGCAGTATTTT	CASSIDRVAGDTDTQYF
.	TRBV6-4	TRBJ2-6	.	TGTGCCAGCAGTGACGATAGGGGGTCAGATGGGGCCAACGTCCTGACTTTC	CASSDDRGSDGANVLTF
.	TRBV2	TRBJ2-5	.	TGTGCCAGCAGCGAAGAGGGGGGGCCCCAAGAGACCCAGTACTTC	CASSEEGGPQETQYF
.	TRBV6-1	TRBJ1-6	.	TGTGCCAGCAGTTCGGGTTGGTCACCCCTCCACTTT	CASSSGWSPLHF
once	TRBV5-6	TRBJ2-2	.	TGTGCCAGCACCAAAGGGAGGGGACAAGGCGAGGGTACCGGGGAGCTGTTTTTT	CASTKGRGQGEGTGELFF